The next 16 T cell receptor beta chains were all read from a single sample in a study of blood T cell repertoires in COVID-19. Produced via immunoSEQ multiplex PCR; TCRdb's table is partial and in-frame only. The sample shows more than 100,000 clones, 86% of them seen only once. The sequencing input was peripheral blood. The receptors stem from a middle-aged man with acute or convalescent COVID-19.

Here the CDR3 reads CASSHSSGGLYNEQFF. For the CDR3, the DNA is TGTGCCAGCAGCCATTCTAGCGGGGGGCTTTACAATGAGCAGTTCTTC. The chain couples TRBV4-2 to TRBJ2-1; 11 nucleotides agree with TRBD2. The V gene's germline CDR1 is LGHNA and CDR2 YNFKEQ. This CDR3 is built from 16 residues. The J segment lost 4 bases and the V segment lost 3 bases, leaving 5 bases of the junction unmatched.

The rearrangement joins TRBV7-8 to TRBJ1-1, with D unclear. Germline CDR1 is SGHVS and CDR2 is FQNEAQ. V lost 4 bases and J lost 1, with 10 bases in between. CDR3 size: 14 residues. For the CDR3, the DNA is TGTGCCAGCAGCTCGAACTCCGGGAACACTGAAGCTTTCTTT. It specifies CASSSNSGNTEAFF.

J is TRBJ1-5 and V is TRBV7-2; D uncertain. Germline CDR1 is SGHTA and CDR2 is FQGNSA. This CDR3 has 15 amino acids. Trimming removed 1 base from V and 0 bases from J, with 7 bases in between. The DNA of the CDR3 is TGTGCCAGCAGCTTAGGCAGGATTAGCAATCAGCCCCAGCATTTT. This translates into CASSLGRISNQPQHF.

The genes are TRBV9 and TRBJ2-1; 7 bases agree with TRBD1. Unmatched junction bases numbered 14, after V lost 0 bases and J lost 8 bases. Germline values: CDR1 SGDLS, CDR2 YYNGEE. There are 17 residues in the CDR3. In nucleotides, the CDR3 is TGTGCCAGCAGCGTAGAGGAAGGGGGCTTTGTCGCGGATGAGCAGTTCTTC. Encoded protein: CASSVEEGGFVADEQFF.

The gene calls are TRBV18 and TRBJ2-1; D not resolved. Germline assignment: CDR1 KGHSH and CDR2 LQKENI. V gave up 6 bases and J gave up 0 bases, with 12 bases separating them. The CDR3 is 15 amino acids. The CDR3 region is CASSPLESSYNEQFF. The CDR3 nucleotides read TGTGCCAGCTCGCCGCTCGAGAGCTCCTACAATGAGCAGTTCTTC.

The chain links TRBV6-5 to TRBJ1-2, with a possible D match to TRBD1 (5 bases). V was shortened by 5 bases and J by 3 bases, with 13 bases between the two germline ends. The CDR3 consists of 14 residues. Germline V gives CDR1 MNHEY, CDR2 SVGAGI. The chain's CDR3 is CASSPNWGDYGYTF. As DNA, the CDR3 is TGTGCCAGCAGTCCCAATTGGGGGGACTATGGCTACACCTTC.

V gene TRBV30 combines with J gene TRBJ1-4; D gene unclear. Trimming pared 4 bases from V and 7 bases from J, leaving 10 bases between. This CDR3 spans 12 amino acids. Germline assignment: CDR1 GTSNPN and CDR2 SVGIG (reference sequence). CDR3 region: CAWIGDREKLFF. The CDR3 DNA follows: TGTGCCTGGATCGGGGATCGTGAAAAACTGTTTTTT.

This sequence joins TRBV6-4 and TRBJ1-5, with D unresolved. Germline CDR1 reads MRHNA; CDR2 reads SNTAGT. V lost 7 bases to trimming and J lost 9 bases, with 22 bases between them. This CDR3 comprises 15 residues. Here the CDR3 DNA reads TGTGCCAGCAATAAATCTTTGGGCCCGGATGGGCCCCAGCATTTT. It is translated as CASNKSLGPDGPQHF.

The CDR3 DNA reads TGTGCCAGCAACGAAAGCGGCCAAGAGACCCAGTACTTC. It encodes CASNESGQETQYF. The chain is built from TRBV6-5 and TRBJ2-5; TRBD2 might be the D (5 bases). The CDR3 extends over 13 amino acids. The ends were cut back, 7 bases at V and 1 base at J, with 10 bases in the middle. Germline-derived CDR1 and CDR2 are MNHEY and SVGAGI.

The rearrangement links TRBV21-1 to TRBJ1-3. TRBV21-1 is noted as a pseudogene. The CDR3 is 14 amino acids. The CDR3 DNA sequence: TGTGCCAGCAGCAAGAGGAGGGTTGGAAACACCATATATTTT. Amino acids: CASSKRRVGNTIYF.

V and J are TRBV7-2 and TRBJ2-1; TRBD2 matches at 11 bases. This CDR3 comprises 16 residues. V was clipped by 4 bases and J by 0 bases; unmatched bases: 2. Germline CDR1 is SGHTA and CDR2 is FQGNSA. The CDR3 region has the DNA TGTGCCAGCAGCTCAACTAGCGGGGGCTCCTACAATGAGCAGTTCTTC. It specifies CASSSTSGGSYNEQFF.

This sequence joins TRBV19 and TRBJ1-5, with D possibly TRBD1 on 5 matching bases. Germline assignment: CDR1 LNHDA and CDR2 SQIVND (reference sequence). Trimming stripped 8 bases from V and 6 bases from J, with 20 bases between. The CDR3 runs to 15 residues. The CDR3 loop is CASGRDGATGQPQHF. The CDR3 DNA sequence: TGTGCCAGTGGGCGGGATGGGGCGACGGGTCAGCCCCAGCATTTT.

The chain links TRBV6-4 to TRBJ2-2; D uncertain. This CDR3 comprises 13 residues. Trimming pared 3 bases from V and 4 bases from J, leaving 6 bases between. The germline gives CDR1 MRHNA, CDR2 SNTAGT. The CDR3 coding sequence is TGTGCCAGCAGTGAAGCTGTCACCGGGGAGCTGTTTTTT. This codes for CASSEAVTGELFF.

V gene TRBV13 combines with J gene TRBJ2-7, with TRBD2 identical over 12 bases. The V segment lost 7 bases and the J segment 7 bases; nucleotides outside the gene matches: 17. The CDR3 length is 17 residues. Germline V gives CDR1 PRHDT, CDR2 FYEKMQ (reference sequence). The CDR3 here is CASTKAAPGLAGGEQYF. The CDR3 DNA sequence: TGTGCCAGCACCAAAGCGGCCCCGGGACTAGCGGGTGGAGAGCAGTACTTC.

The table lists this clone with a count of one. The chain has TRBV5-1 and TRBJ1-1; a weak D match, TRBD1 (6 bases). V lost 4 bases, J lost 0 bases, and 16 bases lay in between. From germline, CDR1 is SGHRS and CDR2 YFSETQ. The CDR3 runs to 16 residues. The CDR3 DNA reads TGCGCCAGCAGCCTAACTCCCGACAGGATGAACACTGAAGCTTTCTTT. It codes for CASSLTPDRMNTEAFF.

This chain's CDR3 is CASSVEGTGEVYTF. The CDR3, as DNA: TGTGCCAGCAGCGTAGAGGGGACAGGTGAAGTCTACACCTTC. V is TRBV9 and J is TRBJ1-2; 8 nucleotides match TRBD1. Losses at the gene ends were 0 bases for V and 10 bases for J; bases not matched to a gene: 8. The CDR3 spans 14 residues. Per germline, CDR1 SGDLS and CDR2 YYNGEE.